The TCR beta chain under discussion was sequenced for a study of T-cell reconstitution after alpha-beta-depleted transplantation in children. This clonotype was seen ten or more times. TCRbeta library construction was performed incorporating unique molecular identifiers. TCRdb itself ran the PCR reads through MiXCR, one entry per CDR3 protein. Among more than 550,000 distinct CDR3 sequences listed, approximately 10% were seen once. This CDR3 is built from 11 residues. Germline assignment: CDR1 DFQATT and CDR2 SNEGSKA (reference sequence). Trimming took off 2 bases at V and 3 bases at J, with 5 bases between the two ends.

The receptor was derived from a human donor who donated a stem cell graft to a child with acute myeloid leukemia. Sequences were derived from PBMCs from the stem cell graft donor, sampled from the stem cell graft. The chain links TRBV20-1 to TRBJ2-7; D uncertain. The CDR3 DNA reads as TGCAGTGCTAGACTAGACTACGAGCAGTACTTC. Its protein is CSARLDYEQYF.